The present T cell receptor beta chain was sequenced within a study of graft-versus-host responses after intestinal transplantation. A remark on this clone: The target antigen is unknown.

Produced via immunoSEQ multiplex PCR; TCRdb's table is partial and in-frame only. Found here are 100,000 to 120,000 clones, about 94% of them singletons; the top ten hold around 0.55%. This CDR3 has 16 amino acids. J gave up 7 bases and V 4 bases, and 7 bases lay outside the gene matches. Germline values: CDR1 MNHEY, CDR2 SMNVEV (reference sequence). This TCR derives from a human donor who received an intestinal transplant. The sample in question was unstimulated CD8+ T cells sorted from spleen or lymph node cells, obtained before intestinal transplant. The chain combines TRBV27 with TRBJ2-2, with 12 bases aligning to TRBD2. The CDR3 reads CASSSLTSGSGGELFF. The CDR3 bases are TGTGCCAGCAGTTCTCTGACTAGCGGGAGTGGCGGGGAGCTGTTTTTT.